This T cell receptor (beta chain) stems from a study of cytomegalovirus exposure and HLA in healthy donors. These donors were members of the roughly 120-subject validation cohort, a group separate from the roughly 670-subject first cohort. Some clones are missing from TCRdb's copy, which holds only in-frame ones; the method was immunoSEQ multiplex PCR. The sample has approximately 160,000 clones, 95% to 96% seen once. Sequenced input: PBMCs. This sequence was found in a woman aged 18-30 years in good health and CMV-seronegative.

The CDR3: CASSLGTSGGAWETQYF. DNA of the CDR3: TGTGCCAGCAGCCTAGGGACTAGCGGGGGGGCGTGGGAGACCCAGTACTTC. The J gene is TRBJ2-5, the V gene TRBV7-2, with TRBD2 matching over 16 bases. This CDR3 is built from 17 residues. V was pared by 5 bases and J by 5 bases, with 8 bases of the junction left unmatched. CDR1 SGHTA and CDR2 FQGNSA come from the germline V gene. The whole variable domain, filled in from reference TRBV7-2 and TRBJ2-5, reads GAGVSQSPSNKVTEKGKDVELRCDPISGHTALYWYRQSLGQGLEFLIYFQGNSAPDKSGLPSDRFSAERTGGSVSTLTIQRTQQEDSAVYLCASSLGTSGGAWETQYFGPGTRLLVL.